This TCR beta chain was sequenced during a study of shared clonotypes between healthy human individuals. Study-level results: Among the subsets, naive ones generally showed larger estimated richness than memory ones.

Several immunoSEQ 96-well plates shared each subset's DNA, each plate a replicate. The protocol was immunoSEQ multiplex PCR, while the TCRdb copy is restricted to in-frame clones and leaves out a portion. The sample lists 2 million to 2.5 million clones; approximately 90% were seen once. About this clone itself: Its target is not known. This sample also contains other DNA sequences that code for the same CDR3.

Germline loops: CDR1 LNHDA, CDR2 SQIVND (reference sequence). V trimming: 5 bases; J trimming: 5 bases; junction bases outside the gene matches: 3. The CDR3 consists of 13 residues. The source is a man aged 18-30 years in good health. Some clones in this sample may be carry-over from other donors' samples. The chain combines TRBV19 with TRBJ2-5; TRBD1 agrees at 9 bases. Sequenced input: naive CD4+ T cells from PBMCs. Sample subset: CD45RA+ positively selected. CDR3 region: CASSDRGRETQYF. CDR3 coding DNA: TGTGCCAGTAGTGACAGGGGGAGGGAGACCCAGTACTTC.